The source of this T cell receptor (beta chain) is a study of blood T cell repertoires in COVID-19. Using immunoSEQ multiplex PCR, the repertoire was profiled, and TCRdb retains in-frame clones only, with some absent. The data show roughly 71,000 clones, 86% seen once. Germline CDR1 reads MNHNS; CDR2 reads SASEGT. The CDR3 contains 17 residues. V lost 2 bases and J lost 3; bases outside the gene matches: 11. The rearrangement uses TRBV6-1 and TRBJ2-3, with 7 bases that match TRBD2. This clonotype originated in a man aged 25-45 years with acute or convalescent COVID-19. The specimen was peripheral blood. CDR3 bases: TGTGCCAGCAGTGAACGGACAATAGCGGGTCATACAGATACGCAGTATTTT. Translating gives CASSERTIAGHTDTQYF.